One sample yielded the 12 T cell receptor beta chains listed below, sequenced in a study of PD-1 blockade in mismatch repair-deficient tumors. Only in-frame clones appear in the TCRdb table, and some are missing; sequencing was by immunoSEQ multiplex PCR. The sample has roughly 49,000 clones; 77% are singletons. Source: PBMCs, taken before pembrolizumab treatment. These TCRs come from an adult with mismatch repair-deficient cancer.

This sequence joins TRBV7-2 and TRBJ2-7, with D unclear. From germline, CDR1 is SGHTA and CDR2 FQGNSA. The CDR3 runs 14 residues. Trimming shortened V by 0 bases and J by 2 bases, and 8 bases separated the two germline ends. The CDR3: CASSLAPGTYEQYF. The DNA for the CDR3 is TGTGCCAGCAGCTTAGCGCCCGGTACCTACGAGCAGTACTTC. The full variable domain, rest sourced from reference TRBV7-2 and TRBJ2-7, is GAGVSQSPSNKVTEKGKDVELRCDPISGHTALYWYRQSLGQGLEFLIYFQGNSAPDKSGLPSDRFSAERTGGSVSTLTIQRTQQEDSAVYLCASSLAPGTYEQYFGPGTRLTVT.

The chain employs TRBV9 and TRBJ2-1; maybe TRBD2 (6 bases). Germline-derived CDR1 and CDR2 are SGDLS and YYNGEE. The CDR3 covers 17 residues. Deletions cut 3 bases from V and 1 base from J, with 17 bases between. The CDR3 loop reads CASSGGPSGASYNEQFF. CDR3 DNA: TGTGCCAGCAGCGGAGGACCTTCGGGAGCGTCCTACAATGAGCAGTTCTTC.

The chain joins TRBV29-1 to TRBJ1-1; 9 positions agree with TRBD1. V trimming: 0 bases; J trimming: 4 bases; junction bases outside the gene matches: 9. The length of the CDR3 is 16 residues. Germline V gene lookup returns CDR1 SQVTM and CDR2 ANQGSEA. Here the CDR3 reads CSVEDTGGSVRTEAFF. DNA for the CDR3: TGCAGCGTTGAAGATACAGGGGGCTCTGTGCGCACTGAAGCTTTCTTT.

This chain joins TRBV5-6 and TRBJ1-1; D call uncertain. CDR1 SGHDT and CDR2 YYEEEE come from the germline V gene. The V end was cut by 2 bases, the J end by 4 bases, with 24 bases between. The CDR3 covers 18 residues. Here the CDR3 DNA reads TGTGCCAGCAGCTTATTAGTTGAGGGTGGCGGTGTTGGCACTGAAGCTTTCTTT. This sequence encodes CASSLLVEGGGVGTEAFF.

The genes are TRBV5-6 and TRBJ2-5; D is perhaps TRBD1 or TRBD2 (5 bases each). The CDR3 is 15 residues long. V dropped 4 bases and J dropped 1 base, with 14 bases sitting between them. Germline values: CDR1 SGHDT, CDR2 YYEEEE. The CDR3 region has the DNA TGTGCCAGCAGCCTCCTGGGACCGAGCCAAGAGACCCAGTACTTC. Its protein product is CASSLLGPSQETQYF.

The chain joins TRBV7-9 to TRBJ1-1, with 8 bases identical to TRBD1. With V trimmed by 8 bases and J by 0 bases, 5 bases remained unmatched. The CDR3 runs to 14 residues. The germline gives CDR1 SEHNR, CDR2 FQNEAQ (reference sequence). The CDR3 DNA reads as TGTGCCAGCCGGACAGGGTCGGTGAACACTGAAGCTTTCTTT. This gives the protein CASRTGSVNTEAFF.

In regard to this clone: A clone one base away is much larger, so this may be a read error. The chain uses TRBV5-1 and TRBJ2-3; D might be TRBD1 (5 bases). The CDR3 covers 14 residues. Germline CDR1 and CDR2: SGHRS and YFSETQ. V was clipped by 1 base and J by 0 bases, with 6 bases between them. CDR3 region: CASSLQGSTDTQYF. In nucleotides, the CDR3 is TGCGCCAGCAGCTTGCAGGGAAGCACAGATACGCAGTATTTT.

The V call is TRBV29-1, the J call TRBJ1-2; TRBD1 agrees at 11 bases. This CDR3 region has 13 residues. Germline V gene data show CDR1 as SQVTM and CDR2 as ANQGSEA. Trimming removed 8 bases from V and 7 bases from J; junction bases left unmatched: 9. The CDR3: CSTGQGARGGYTF. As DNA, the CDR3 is TGCAGCACCGGACAGGGGGCGAGGGGTGGCTACACCTTC.

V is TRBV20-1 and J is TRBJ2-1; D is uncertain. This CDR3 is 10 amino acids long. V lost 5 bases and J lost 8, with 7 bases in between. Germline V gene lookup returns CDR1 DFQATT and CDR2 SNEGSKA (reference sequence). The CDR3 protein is CSARVHEQFF. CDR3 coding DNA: TGCAGTGCTCGAGTACATGAGCAGTTCTTC.

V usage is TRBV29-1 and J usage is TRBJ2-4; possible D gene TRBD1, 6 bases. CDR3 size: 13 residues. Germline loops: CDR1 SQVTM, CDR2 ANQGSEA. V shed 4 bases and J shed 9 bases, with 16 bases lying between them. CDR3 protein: CSVAIGQQTIQYF. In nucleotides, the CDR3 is TGCAGCGTTGCCATTGGACAGCAGACCATTCAGTACTTC.

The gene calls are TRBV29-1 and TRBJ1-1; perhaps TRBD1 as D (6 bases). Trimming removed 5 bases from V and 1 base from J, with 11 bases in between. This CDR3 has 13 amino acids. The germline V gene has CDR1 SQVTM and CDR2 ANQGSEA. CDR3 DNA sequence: TGCAGCGTTACTCTCAGGGGGAACACTGAAGCTTTCTTT. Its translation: CSVTLRGNTEAFF.

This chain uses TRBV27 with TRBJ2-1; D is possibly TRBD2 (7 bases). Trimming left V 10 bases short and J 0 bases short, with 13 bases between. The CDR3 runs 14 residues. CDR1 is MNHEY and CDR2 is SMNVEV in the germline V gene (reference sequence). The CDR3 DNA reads TGTGCCAATAGGGAGGGGGGCTCCTACAATGAGCAGTTCTTC. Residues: CANREGGSYNEQFF.